This TCR beta chain was profiled in a study of T cells after yellow fever vaccination. On the study more broadly: SMART-Seq v4 Ultra Low Input prepared the low-cell-number fractions. Points from the study as a whole: FACS-sorted repertoires might harbor abundant contaminating clonotypes from the bulk population. Post-booster repertoires contained most primary-vaccination clones again (roughly 97% CD4, over 70% CD8).

The CDR3 is 14 residues long. Per the germline V gene, CDR1 is DFQATT and CDR2 is SNEGSKA (reference sequence). J gave up 0 bases and V 5 bases, and 4 bases lay outside the gene matches. TCRdb reanalysed the 5' RACE reads using MiXCR and keeps one entry per CDR3 protein. This sample yields under 500,000 distinct CDR3 sequences, of which around 19% are seen a single time; about a sixth belongs to the top ten. This clonotype has just a few counts. The antigen is undetermined. Sequenced here: PBMCs, sampled before the yellow fever booster vaccination. This clonotype was sampled from a man aged 18 to 30 who received the YFV17D yellow fever vaccine. V gene TRBV20-1 combines with J gene TRBJ1-3, with TRBD1 matching over 7 bases. The DNA of the CDR3 is TGCAGTGCTCCCGACAGGGCCTCTGGAAACACCATATATTTT. Its translation: CSAPDRASGNTIYF.